This record looks at one TCR beta chain sequence and its context. The antigen is undetermined. Investigators profiled TCR beta VDJ and CDR3 from genomic DNA template. TCRdb analysed the reads with MiXCR anew, one entry per CDR3 protein. The repertoire holds around 180,000 distinct CDR3 sequences, under 70% seen once, with about 43% in the top ten. This sample stems from a study of CD8+CD57+ T cells in acquired aplastic anemia. Turning to the study itself: DNA recovered from sorted CD4+ and CD8+ cells had a mean of roughly 3 ug. Study-level results: The study identified roughly 31 CD8+ CDR3 sequences shared by patients and controls.

V was clipped by 5 bases and J by 7 bases, with 15 bases between them. Germline V gene sequence: CDR1 SGHVS, CDR2 FQNEAQ. The CDR3 length is 15 residues. V gene TRBV7-8 combines with J gene TRBJ1-6; TRBD1 might be the D (6 bases). Sequencing was carried out using sorted CD4+, CD8+, or CD8+CD57+ T cells (not recorded which) from PBMCs. The sequence was collected from a human donor with severe aplastic anemia or a healthy control (not recorded which). The CDR3 is CASSATGMSNSPLHF. The CDR3 nucleotides read TGTGCCAGCAGCGCTACAGGGATGAGCAATTCACCCCTCCACTTT.